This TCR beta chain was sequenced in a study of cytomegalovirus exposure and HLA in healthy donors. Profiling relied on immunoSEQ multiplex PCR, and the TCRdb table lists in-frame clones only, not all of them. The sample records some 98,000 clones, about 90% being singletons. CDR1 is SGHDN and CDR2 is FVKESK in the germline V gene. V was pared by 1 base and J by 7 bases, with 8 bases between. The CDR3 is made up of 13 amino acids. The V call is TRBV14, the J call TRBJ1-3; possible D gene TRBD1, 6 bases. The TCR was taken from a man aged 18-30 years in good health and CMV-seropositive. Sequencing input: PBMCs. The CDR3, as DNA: TGTGCCAGCAGCCAAGGGACAGTCAACACCATATATTTT. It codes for CASSQGTVNTIYF.